Presented here are 10 T cell receptor beta chains from one specimen sequenced in a study of CD8+ T cells in alopecia areata. In each case, RNA was isolated and then reverse transcribed into cDNA as the sequencing template. Clones were sequenced by immunoSEQ multiplex PCR, and TCRdb holds only the in-frame ones, with some missing. The table lists 200,000 or so clones, roughly 64% of them singletons. Treatment: oral pan-JAK inhibitor, 5-10 mg twice daily. The source was CD4+ T cells sorted from blood, collected at week 24, from a patient treated with tofacitinib. The origin of the receptors is a human donor with alopecia areata.

The CDR3 DNA is TGTGCCAGCTCACCACTTCCCGACGAGTACCAAGAGACCCAGTACTTC. Protein: CASSPLPDEYQETQYF. J is TRBJ2-5 and V is TRBV18; D remains unclear. Germline assignment: CDR1 KGHSH and CDR2 LQKENI. The V end was cut by 1 base, the J end by 0 bases, with 12 bases between. This CDR3 has 16 amino acids.

This clone was found a few times. This rearrangement joins TRBV7-9 to TRBJ2-3, with TRBD2 matching over 9 bases. The CDR3 spans 14 residues. CDR1 is SEHNR and CDR2 is FQNEAQ in the germline V gene (reference sequence). The V segment lost 10 bases and the J segment 3 bases; nucleotides outside the gene matches: 8. In DNA, the CDR3 is TGTGCCACCTCCGGGACTAGCTTAACAGATACGCAGTATTTT. This sequence encodes CATSGTSLTDTQYF.

The rearrangement uses TRBV30 and TRBJ2-5; no reliable D call. Germline V gives CDR1 GTSNPN, CDR2 SVGIG (reference sequence). The length of the CDR3 is 13 residues. Trimming removed 0 bases from V and 2 bases from J, with 7 bases in between. The CDR3 protein is CAWSVTVQETQYF. CDR3 in DNA: TGTGCCTGGAGTGTAACAGTTCAAGAGACCCAGTACTTC. The full variable domain, with the rest looked up from reference TRBV30 and TRBJ2-5, is SQTIHQWPATLVQPVGSPLSLECTVEGTSNPNLYWYRQAAGRGLQLLFYSVGIGQISSEVPQNLSASRPQDRQFILSSKKLLLSDSGFYLCAWSVTVQETQYFGPGTRLLVL.

This rearrangement joins TRBV5-1 to TRBJ2-3; D remains ambiguous. The V end lost 0 bases, the J end lost 2 bases, and 10 bases lay between the germline ends. The CDR3 is 15 residues long. Germline CDR1 is SGHRS and CDR2 is YFSETQ. The CDR3 here is CASSLEAEFTDTQYF. The CDR3 DNA reads TGCGCCAGCAGCTTGGAGGCAGAGTTCACAGATACGCAGTATTTT.

The chain has TRBV7-2 and TRBJ1-1; no clear D gene. This CDR3 spans 13 amino acids. The germline CDR1 and CDR2 sequences are SGHTA and FQGNSA. The germline V and J ends were trimmed by 1 base and 6 bases, with 9 bases remaining between them. CDR3 bases: TGTGCCAGCAGCTTAGACCGGGCTGCTGAAGCTTTCTTT. This sequence encodes CASSLDRAAEAFF.

The chain combines TRBV30 with TRBJ1-5; 12 bases match TRBD1. The CDR3 runs 17 residues. The J segment lost 2 bases and the V segment lost 1 base, leaving 6 bases of the junction unmatched. The V gene's germline CDR1 is GTSNPN and CDR2 SVGIG (reference sequence). The CDR3 DNA sequence: TGTGCCTGGAGTGACGGGACAGGGGGCGGTGGCAATCAGCCCCAGCATTTT. It encodes CAWSDGTGGGGNQPQHF.

In this sample, this clone turned up a few times. This CDR3 is CASSQEGSTNEKLFF. Written as DNA, the CDR3 is TGTGCCAGCAGCCAAGAGGGTTCAACTAATGAAAAACTGTTTTTT. The rearrangement links TRBV4-2 to TRBJ1-4, with unresolved D. Germline V gene lookup returns CDR1 LGHNA and CDR2 YNFKEQ. V lost 0 bases and J lost 0, with 5 bases in between. This CDR3 spans 15 amino acids.

CDR3 protein: CASSQITGGVSGANVLTF. The CDR3 nucleotides are TGCGCCAGCAGCCAAATTACAGGGGGAGTCTCTGGGGCCAACGTCCTGACTTTC. The rearrangement uses TRBV4-1 and TRBJ2-6; TRBD1 agrees at 8 bases. Germline V gene data show CDR1 as MGHRA and CDR2 as YSYEKL. J was trimmed by 0 bases and V by 2 bases; bases with no gene match: 6. This CDR3 has 18 amino acids.

The rearrangement joins TRBV18 to TRBJ2-2, with D perhaps matching TRBD1 (6 bases). The V end lost 5 bases, the J end lost 0 bases, and 13 bases lay between the germline ends. The length of the CDR3 is 16 residues. The germline V gene encodes CDR1 KGHSH and CDR2 LQKENI. CDR3 sequence: CASSSGQTPNTGELFF. The DNA for the CDR3 is TGTGCCAGCTCATCTGGACAGACCCCGAACACCGGGGAGCTGTTTTTT.

The J gene is TRBJ2-1, the V gene TRBV27; D is unresolved. Germline V gene data show CDR1 as MNHEY and CDR2 as SMNVEV (reference sequence). V lost 7 bases, J lost 10 bases, and 17 bases lay in between. CDR3 length equals 13 residues. The CDR3 DNA reads TGTGCCAGCAAACAGCCCTACGAAGGGGAGCAGTTCTTC. Translating gives CASKQPYEGEQFF.